This T cell receptor beta chain originates from a study of blood T cell repertoires in COVID-19. Study-level information: Sites across the United States, Italy and Spain contributed samples from acute and convalescent COVID-19. The analysed material was cDNA or gDNA that came from T cells, B-cell-depleted T cells, or PBMCs.

CDR3 size: 12 residues. V lost 6 bases to trimming and J lost 1 base, with 6 bases between them. Germline CDR1 reads MGHDK; CDR2 reads SYGVNS. In the source study's methods: Nucleated cell number was recorded as an estimate derived from reference gene primer amplification. Sequencing was performed with immunoSEQ multiplex PCR; in TCRdb, only in-frame clones are kept and a portion is missing. V and J calls and clone size are those listed in that table; D and trimming were worked out from the DNA. This table has fewer than 80,000 clones, around 90% appearing once. The specimen was peripheral blood. The chain links TRBV25-1 to TRBJ1-1, with D uncertain. This sequence originates from a human donor in a cohort sampled during active COVID-19. The CDR3, as DNA: TGTGCCAGCAGATATCGGAACACTGAAGCTTTCTTT. It encodes CASRYRNTEAFF.